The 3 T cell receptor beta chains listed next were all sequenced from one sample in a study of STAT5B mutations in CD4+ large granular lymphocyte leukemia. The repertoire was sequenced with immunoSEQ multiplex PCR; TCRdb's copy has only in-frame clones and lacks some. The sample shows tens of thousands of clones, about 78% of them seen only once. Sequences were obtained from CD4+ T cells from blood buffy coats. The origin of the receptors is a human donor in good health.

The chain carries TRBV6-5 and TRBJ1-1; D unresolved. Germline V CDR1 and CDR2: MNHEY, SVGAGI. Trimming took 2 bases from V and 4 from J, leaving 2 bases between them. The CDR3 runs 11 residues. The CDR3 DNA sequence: TGTGCCAGCAGTTACACCACTGAAGCTTTCTTT. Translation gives CASSYTTEAFF.

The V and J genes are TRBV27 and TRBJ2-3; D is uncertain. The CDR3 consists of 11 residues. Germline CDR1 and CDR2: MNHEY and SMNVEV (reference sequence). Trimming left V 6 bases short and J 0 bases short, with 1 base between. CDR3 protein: CASRSTDTQYF. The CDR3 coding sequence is TGTGCCAGCAGGAGCACAGATACGCAGTATTTT.

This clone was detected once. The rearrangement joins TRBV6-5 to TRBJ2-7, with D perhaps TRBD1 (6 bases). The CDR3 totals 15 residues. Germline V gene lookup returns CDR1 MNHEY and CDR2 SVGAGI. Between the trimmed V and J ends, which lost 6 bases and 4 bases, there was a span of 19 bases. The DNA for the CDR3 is TGTGCCAGCAGACGAACACTGGGGGCTCAATACGAGCAGTACTTC. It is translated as CASRRTLGAQYEQYF.